This T cell receptor (beta chain) came from a study of shared clonotypes between healthy human individuals. Produced via immunoSEQ multiplex PCR; TCRdb's table is partial and in-frame only. This table has approximately 2,000,000 clones, approximately 90% appearing once. Study results and limitations: Clonotypes shared by all four sorted-subset donors had higher generation probabilities than non-shared clonotypes.

Donors comprised only Caucasian adults living in Nashville, Tennessee. This CDR3 has 15 amino acids. Germline V CDR1 and CDR2: SGHTA, FQGNSA. Trimming removed 5 bases from V and 6 bases from J, with 14 bases in between. Notes on this clone: Its antigen remains unknown.

This clonotype was sampled from a young man in good health. Some clones in this sample may be carry-over from other donors' samples. What was sequenced was naive CD4+ T cells from PBMCs. This sample's subset: CD45RA+ positively selected. The J gene is TRBJ1-6, the V gene TRBV7-2; D call uncertain. CDR3 in amino acids: CASSRIPGVNSPLHF. CDR3 sequence (DNA): TGTGCCAGCAGCCGAATCCCGGGAGTTAATTCACCCCTCCACTTT.